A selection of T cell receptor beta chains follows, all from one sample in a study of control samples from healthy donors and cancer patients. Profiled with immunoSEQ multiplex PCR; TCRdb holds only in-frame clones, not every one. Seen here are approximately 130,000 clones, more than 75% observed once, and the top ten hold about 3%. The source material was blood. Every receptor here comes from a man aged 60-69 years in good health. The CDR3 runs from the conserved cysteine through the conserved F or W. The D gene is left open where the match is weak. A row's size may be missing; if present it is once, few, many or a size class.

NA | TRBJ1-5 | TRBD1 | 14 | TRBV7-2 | TGTGCCAGCAGCCAGGGACAGGGTATGCAGCCCCAGCATTTT | CASSQGQGMQPQHF
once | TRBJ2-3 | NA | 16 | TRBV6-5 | TGTGCCAGCAGTTACTCAGGGTTCAAAGAGACGGATACGCAGTATTTT | CASSYSGFKETDTQYF
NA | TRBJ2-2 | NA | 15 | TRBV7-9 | TGTGCCAGCCAGGGTTTGCAGAAAAACACCGGGGAGCTGTTTTTT | CASQGLQKNTGELFF
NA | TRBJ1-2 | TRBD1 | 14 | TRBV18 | TGTGCCAGCTCACCCGGGACAGGGGGCTTTGGCTACACCTTC | CASSPGTGGFGYTF
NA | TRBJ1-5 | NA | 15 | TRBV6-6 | TGTGCCAGCAGTCCTCAGACAGGAAACAATCAGCCCCAGCATTTT | CASSPQTGNNQPQHF
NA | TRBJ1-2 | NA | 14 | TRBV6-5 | TGTGCCAGCAGTTATGACAGGCCCCCGTATGGCTACACCTTC | CASSYDRPPYGYTF
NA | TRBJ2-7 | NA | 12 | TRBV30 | TGTGCCTGGAGTGTAGTGCACTACGAGCAGTACTTC | CAWSVVHYEQYF
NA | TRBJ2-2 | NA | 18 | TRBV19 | TGTGCCAGTAGATCCCCAACTCGAGAGAACCGTAACACCGGGGAGCTGTTTTTT | CASRSPTRENRNTGELFF
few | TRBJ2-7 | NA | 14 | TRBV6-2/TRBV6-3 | TGTGCCAGCACCCCGGACCTCGCATCCTACGAGCAGTACTTC | CASTPDLASYEQYF
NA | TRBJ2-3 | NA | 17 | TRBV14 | TGTGCCAGCAGCCAAGAATTTGAACTTCCTGGCACAGATACGCAGTATTTT | CASSQEFELPGTDTQYF
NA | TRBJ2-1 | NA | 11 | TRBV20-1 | TGCAGTGCTAGATCGGGCAATGAGCAGTTCTTC | CSARSGNEQFF
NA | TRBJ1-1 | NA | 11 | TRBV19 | TGTGCCAGTTCTCAGTTAACTGAAGCTTTCTTT | CASSQLTEAFF
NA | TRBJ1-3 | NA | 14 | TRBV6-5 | TGTGCCAGCACGCCGCAGGGAATAGGAAACACCATATATTTT | CASTPQGIGNTIYF
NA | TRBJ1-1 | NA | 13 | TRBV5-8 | TGTGCCAGCAGGACAATGGAGAACACTGAAGCTTTCTTT | CASRTMENTEAFF
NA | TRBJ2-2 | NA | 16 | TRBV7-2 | TGTGCCAGCAGCTTATCTGGGGGGGCGGTCACCGGGGAGCTGTTTTTT | CASSLSGGAVTGELFF
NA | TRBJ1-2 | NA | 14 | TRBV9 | TGTGCCAGCAGCGTAGGGTGGGGCGCGAATGGCTACACCTTC | CASSVGWGANGYTF
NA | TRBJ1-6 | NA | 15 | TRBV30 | TGTGCCTGGAAAGAACAAGGGAAATATAATTCACCCCTCCACTTT | CAWKEQGKYNSPLHF
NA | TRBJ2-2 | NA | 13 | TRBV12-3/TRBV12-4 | TGTGCCAGCAGCCAGGGCAGAGCCGGGGAGCTGTTTTTT | CASSQGRAGELFF
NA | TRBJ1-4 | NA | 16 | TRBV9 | TGTGCCAGCAGCGTAGCGTCAGCAGCAACTAATGAAAAACTGTTTTTT | CASSVASAATNEKLFF
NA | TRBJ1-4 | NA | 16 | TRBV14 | TGTGCCAGCAGCCACAGCTCTCTTCGGATGCGCGAAAAACTGTTTTTT | CASSHSSLRMREKLFF
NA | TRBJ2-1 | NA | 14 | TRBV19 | TGTGCCAGTAGTAAACTCCAGGCCGATGGGGAGCAGTTCTTC | CASSKLQADGEQFF
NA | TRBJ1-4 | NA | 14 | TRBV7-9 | TGTGCCAGCAGCTTCGGAGCCTACAATGAAAAACTGTTTTTT | CASSFGAYNEKLFF
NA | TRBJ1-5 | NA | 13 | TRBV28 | TGTGCCAGCCAGGGGATTCCCAATCAGCCCCAGCATTTT | CASQGIPNQPQHF
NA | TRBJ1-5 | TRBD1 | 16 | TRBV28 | TGTGCCAGCAGTGCAGGGGGCGGTGGTAACAATCAGCCCCAGCATTTT | CASSAGGGGNNQPQHF
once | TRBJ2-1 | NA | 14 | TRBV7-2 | TGTGCCAGCAGCCCGGGGCTAGCCGGGGATGAGCAGTTCTTC | CASSPGLAGDEQFF
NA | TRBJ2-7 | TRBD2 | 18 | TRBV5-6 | TGTGCCAGCAGCTTTTTAGGGACTAGCGGGGAAAACTCCTACGAGCAGTACTTC | CASSFLGTSGENSYEQYF
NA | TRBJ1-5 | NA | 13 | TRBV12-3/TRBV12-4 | TGTGCCAGCAGCCAGATTAGCAATCAGCCCCAGCATTTT | CASSQISNQPQHF
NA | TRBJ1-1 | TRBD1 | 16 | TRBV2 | TGTGCCAGCAGTGATAGGACAGGGGGCGGTTTGACTGAAGCTTTCTTT | CASSDRTGGGLTEAFF
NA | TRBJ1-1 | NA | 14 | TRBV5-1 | TGCGCCAGCAGCTTGCTGGGGGATGACACTGAAGCTTTCTTT | CASSLLGDDTEAFF
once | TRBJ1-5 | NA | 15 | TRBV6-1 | TGTGCCAGCAGTGAAGCGGGAGGATGGGGTCAGCCCCAGCATTTT | CASSEAGGWGQPQHF
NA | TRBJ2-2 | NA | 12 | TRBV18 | TGTGCCAGCTCACCAGGGGCCGGGGAGCTGTTTTTT | CASSPGAGELFF
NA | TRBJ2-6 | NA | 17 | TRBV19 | TGTGCCAGTAGTATAGGGATAATCAACTCTGGGGCCAACGTCCTGACTTTC | CASSIGIINSGANVLTF
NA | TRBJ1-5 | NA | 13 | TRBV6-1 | TGTGCCAGCAGTGAAGTTTCAAATCAGCCCCAGCATTTT | CASSEVSNQPQHF
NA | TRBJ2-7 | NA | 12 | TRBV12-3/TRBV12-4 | TGTGCCAGCAGTTTCGGGACGGGGGAGCAGTACTTC | CASSFGTGEQYF
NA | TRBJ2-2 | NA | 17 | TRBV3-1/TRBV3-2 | TGTGCCAGCAGCCTGCACCTGACAGCGTCTAATGTCGGGGAGCTGTTTTTT | CASSLHLTASNVGELFF
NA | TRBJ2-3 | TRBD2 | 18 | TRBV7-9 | TGTGCCAGCAGCTTACTCACGGTAATAGCGGGGCGCACAGATACGCAGTATTTT | CASSLLTVIAGRTDTQYF
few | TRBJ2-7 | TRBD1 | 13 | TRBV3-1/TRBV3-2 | TGTGCCTCACATAGGACAGGATCATACGAGCAGTACTTC | CASHRTGSYEQYF
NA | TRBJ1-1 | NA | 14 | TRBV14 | TGTGCCAGCAGCCAAGTTGGTGTTCCCACTGAAGCTTTCTTT | CASSQVGVPTEAFF
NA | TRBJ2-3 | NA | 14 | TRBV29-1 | TGCAGCGTTGATCGCGGGGGACACACAGATACGCAGTATTTT | CSVDRGGHTDTQYF
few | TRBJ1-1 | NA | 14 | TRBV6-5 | TGTGCCAGCAGCGGAAAGGGGAGAGGAGGGGGGACTTTTTTT | CASSGKGRGGGTFF
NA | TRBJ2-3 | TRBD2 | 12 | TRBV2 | TGTGCCAGCGGAGGGGACTACCATACGCAGTATTTT | CASGGDYHTQYF
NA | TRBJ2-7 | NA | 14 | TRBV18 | TGTGCCAGCTCTCGGGACGTCGGAGGGGCCGAGCAGTACTTC | CASSRDVGGAEQYF
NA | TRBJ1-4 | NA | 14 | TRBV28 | TGTGCCAGCAGTTTAGGGGACAAAAATGAAAAACTGTTTTTT | CASSLGDKNEKLFF
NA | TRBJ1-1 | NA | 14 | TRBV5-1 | TGCGCCAGCAGCGCCCAACAAGGACAGACTGAAGCTTTCTTT | CASSAQQGQTEAFF
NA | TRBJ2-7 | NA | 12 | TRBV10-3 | TGTGCCATCGGCGTTCAGGGCCACGAGCAGTACTTC | CAIGVQGHEQYF